This T cell receptor (beta chain) was observed in a study of cytomegalovirus exposure and HLA in healthy donors. Study observations and caveats: Analyzed later, association rates of TCRs varied across HLA loci, with DRB1 most and HLA-C fewest.

Healthy bone marrow donors made up the donors. PCR employed 60 Vbeta and 13 Jbeta primers. Using immunoSEQ multiplex PCR, the repertoire was profiled, and TCRdb retains in-frame clones only, with some absent. The sample consists of 150,000 or so clones, roughly 79% of them appearing once. The CDR3 covers 15 residues. The trim removed 7 bases at V and 2 bases at J, leaving 5 bases unmatched. CDR1 and CDR2 (germline): MNHNS, SASEGT. As concerns this clone: No antigen is known for it.

The receptor was derived from a middle-aged woman in good health and CMV-seropositive. The material sequenced was PBMCs. The rearrangement links TRBV6-1 to TRBJ2-2; 9 bases fit TRBD2. The CDR3 spells CASNVAGANTGELFF. CDR3 nucleotide sequence: TGTGCCAGCAATGTAGCGGGAGCAAACACCGGGGAGCTGTTTTTT.